This is a list of T cell receptor beta chains from one sample in a study of T cells in Graves' hyperthyroidism and ophthalmopathy. TCRdb re-analysed the multiplex PCR reads in MiXCR, keeping a single row per CDR3 protein. The table shows approximately 590,000 distinct CDR3 sequences, with more than 45% occurring only once. The sequenced material came from peripheral blood or thyroid tissue (not recorded which). The receptors were gathered from a woman aged 18-29 years with Graves' hyperthyroidism. Each CDR3 is given with its conserved first and last residue. Each record gives: V gene, CDR3 protein.

v_gene: TRBV6-5; CDR3aa: CATKPTGASNEQYF
v_gene: TRBV7-9; CDR3aa: CASSLQGLGASEQYF
v_gene: TRBV15; CDR3aa: CATSYRDREDQPQHF
v_gene: TRBV25-1; CDR3aa: CATRGGDTEAFF
v_gene: TRBV7-3; CDR3aa: CASSLFKDGEQYF
v_gene: TRBV25-1; CDR3aa: CASSEPGNTIYF
v_gene: TRBV2; CDR3aa: CAGSEDGDRNYCYTF
v_gene: TRBV29-1; CDR3aa: CSVEKVGTKAFF
v_gene: TRBV29-1; CDR3aa: CSAAGTGPRGYTF
v_gene: TRBV19; CDR3aa: CASSSHRGYEQYF
v_gene: TRBV20-1; CDR3aa: CSARVEEKLFF
v_gene: TRBV6-5; CDR3aa: CASRIRVTQPQHF
v_gene: TRBV9; CDR3aa: CASSGGATHPLGETQYF
v_gene: TRBV7-2; CDR3aa: CASRRSGMNTEAFF
v_gene: TRBV15; CDR3aa: CATREGRSGANVLTF
v_gene: TRBV19; CDR3aa: CASSSRGLNSNQPQHF
v_gene: TRBV6-5; CDR3aa: CASSYGGTNTYEQYF
v_gene: TRBV19; CDR3aa: CASSPQVGVGYTF
v_gene: TRBV19; CDR3aa: CASSIVGGGELFF
v_gene: TRBV5-1; CDR3aa: CASSHMRGQGNGYTF
v_gene: TRBV20-1; CDR3aa: CSAGPSDSPLHF
v_gene: TRBV24-1; CDR3aa: CAAEGAGNQPQHF
v_gene: TRBV24-1; CDR3aa: CATSADRGQGYGYTF
v_gene: TRBV10-3; CDR3aa: CAISGQGLYEQYF
v_gene: TRBV29-1; CDR3aa: CSSPGADGYTF
v_gene: TRBV2; CDR3aa: CASSEALRLFYGYTF
v_gene: TRBV29-1; CDR3aa: CSVEGKAGFYEQYF
v_gene: TRBV10-2; CDR3aa: CATSDQGTGGYEQYF
v_gene: TRBV7-8; CDR3aa: CASSLGQPPQPQHF
v_gene: TRBV20-1; CDR3aa: CSAAGISTEAFF
v_gene: TRBV7-8; CDR3aa: CASSPDRQPQHF
v_gene: TRBV2; CDR3aa: CASTVTPGLNQPQHF
v_gene: TRBV10-3; CDR3aa: CASSYPEETQYF
v_gene: TRBV7-9; CDR3aa: CASSFTGIAGYTF
v_gene: TRBV15; CDR3aa: CATSPLFPYGYTF
v_gene: TRBV7-9; CDR3aa: CASSPPRATNYGYTF
v_gene: TRBV7-6; CDR3aa: CASSSRQGGFYEQYF
v_gene: TRBV7-9; CDR3aa: CASSQQEDNYGYTF
v_gene: TRBV2; CDR3aa: CSARATGPQETQYF
v_gene: TRBV19; CDR3aa: CACQTGGVNSPLHF
v_gene: TRBV6-5; CDR3aa: CASSYMGVRKQYF
v_gene: TRBV24-1; CDR3aa: CATSDHTGNDIQYF
v_gene: TRBV2; CDR3aa: CARDRAGETQYF
v_gene: TRBV10-3; CDR3aa: CAISGDRDFSNQPQHF
v_gene: TRBV20-1; CDR3aa: CSALTGSLDGYTF
v_gene: TRBV25-1; CDR3aa: CASRGEGDTEAFF
v_gene: TRBV7-2; CDR3aa: CASSSQRGTSATYEQYF
v_gene: TRBV6-5; CDR3aa: CASRRDDSEQYF